Detailed here is one TCR beta chain. This clone was detected only once. What this receptor recognizes is not known. No base quality values were provided; no much bigger clone lies one nucleotide off. The source of the sample is a study of cytomegalovirus exposure and HLA in healthy donors (dated by TCRdb to about 2017). The study in broad terms: In an earlier analysis of approximately 640 of the donors, around 290 Gb of sequence data and 95 million to 130 million unique TCR beta sequences from roughly 190 million T cells were reported. An early release covering 500 to 750 HLA-typed donors comprised 250 to 350 gigabases of sequencing data and about 90 million unique TCR sequences. The genetic ancestry cluster associated with self-reported Caucasian donors included about 84% of the 398 genotyped donors. The study aimed to test whether cataloging public T cell receptors could reveal signatures of past pathogen exposure. The T cell repertoires of 550 to 850 subjects were profiled by immunosequencing and related to cytomegalovirus serostatus. Along with the approximately 700-subject first cohort, a separate validation cohort of over a hundred different subjects was used. The study combined high-throughput TCR immunosequencing, statistical association of individual TCRs with disease status, and machine learning to predict cytomegalovirus infection status. A later analysis re-analyzed previously published TCR beta repertoires from 666 donors and added high-resolution HLA genotyping to study TCR occurrence patterns. In the later analysis, no new phenotypic data were used to find candidate immune exposures; instead, reliance was placed on TCR beta sequences and their occurrence across donors. In an earlier analysis of a few hundred of the donors, high-throughput TCR beta sequencing was used to judge whether each TCR beta V gene segment behaved as functional or pseudogenic. Alongside the repertoire data, information on donor age, sex, ethnicity and CMV serostatus was compiled. A later genetic analysis took genome-wide SNP genotypes for about 55% of the 666 donors and used that subset as a discovery cohort. Every discovery cohort repertoire had been produced on one sequencing platform. Both class I and class II loci were covered by HLA typing, at four-digit resolution. Typing coverage varied by locus: roughly 620-640 donors for A, B, C, DRB1 and DQB1; approximately 560 for DQA1; 600 to 610 for DPA1; about 450 for DPB1. Four or five DR-DQ haplotypes were handled as single units for association and clustering because linkage in the cohort was strong. Across approximately 400 genotyped donors of the cohort, an average of about 250,000 unique TCR beta nucleotide sequences per donor were sequenced, and around 19% of those sequences were non-productive. Summary of the overall study and its limitations: Because HLA typing was unavailable for some donors at each locus, only the typed subset was used in association tests. Some IMGT-functional V segments, including TRBV6-2 and TRBV6-3, could not be distinguished by the 87-base-pair reads and were therefore excluded. In vitro tests confirmed that a few of the cytomegalovirus-associated TCR beta chains recognize cytomegalovirus antigens. A group of highly shared sequence variants was considered likely to be a technical artifact of the sequencing pipeline. Correlated functional status among segregating V segments might be attributable to linkage disequilibrium, but an unknown experimental factor could not be ruled out. When HLA alleles, especially DR and DQ, strongly co-occurred, attributing TCR associations to individual alleles was difficult. A further reported finding was that TCR beta sequences accurately predicted the HLA-A and HLA-B alleles for most subjects in the first cohort. Compared with the 666-donor mean, donors in an Asian-associated ancestry cluster had fewer N-insertions in productive TCRs, according to a later genetic analysis. Only TCR beta chains were sequenced in this cohort, and the absence of alpha or paired-chain data limited detectable features. A later analysis found that most CMV-associated TCR beta chains appeared HLA-restricted, with HLA associations seemingly driven largely by CMV exposure. Most TCR sequences were seen in very few donors, while some public TCRs were found in many individuals. Presence/absence analyses assumed roughly uniform sequencing depth across donors, an assumption that may not hold. Because counts were too low, around 17 rarely observed V segments, including chromosome 9 orphons, were left out of the earlier analysis of 500 to 650 of the donors. Broadly in line with IMGT annotations, most TCR beta V segments showed up in productive rearrangements about 90% or about 30% of the time in an earlier analysis of under 700 of the donors. Compared with equally common non-associated chains, HLA-associated TCR beta chains in a later analysis were more clonally expanded and had lower generation probabilities. Specific HLA alleles were associated with 18,000 or so TCR beta sequences at a false discovery rate of 0.05 in a later analysis. CMV serostatus was the only immune exposure information available for the cohort. In a later genetic analysis, a missense DCLRE1C variant was associated with V-gene and J-gene trimming of TCR beta chains, and the association was replicated in an independent cohort. A later analysis found that TCR association rates varied across HLA loci, with DRB1 alleles showing the most associated TCRs and HLA-C alleles the fewest. The authors suggested that the approach could potentially be generalized to other disease states and immunological phenotypes. A later analysis reported that several top co-occurrence clusters appeared linked to parvovirus B19, influenza, CMV and Epstein-Barr virus. In both the original and validation cohorts, the classifier was reported to diagnose cytomegalovirus status with high specificity and sensitivity. The study gave a list of about 160 TCR beta chains associated with cytomegalovirus.

The cohort comprised hundreds of healthy bone marrow donors. Cohort members were all nominally healthy when sampled, although unrecorded immune exposures were likely present. The donor tested CMV seropositive and was one of the 289 seropositive cohort members. A peripheral blood sample was collected from each donor, and TCR beta sequencing was performed on peripheral blood mononuclear cells. The Qiagen DNeasy Blood Extraction Kit was used to extract genomic DNA from the blood cell samples. The germline V gene yields MGHRA for CDR1 and YSYEKL for CDR2. The CDR3 runs 15 amino acids, cysteine and phenylalanine included. Just CDR3 DNA is preserved here, 45 bases in frame from base 1. V loses 0 bases at its end and J loses 9 bases; junction bases beyond the gene matches: 8. Receptors were amplified or captured by the immunoSEQ multiplex PCR assay. For the multiplex PCR, a mixture combining 60 forward primers for TCR Vbeta segments and 13 reverse primers for TCR Jbeta segments was used. Amplification of the CDR3 region of rearranged TCR beta genes was performed with a multiplex PCR assay on genomic DNA. The Illumina HiSeq System was used to sequence the amplified TCR beta libraries as 87-base-pair reads. For the original study's pipeline: In a later analysis, some 80 million unique TCR beta chains were counted across the 690 or so repertoires, and roughly 11 million of these chains were shared by at least two donors. Raw reads were error-corrected and collapsed into unique sequences by a nearest-neighbor algorithm in which closely related sequences were merged to remove PCR and sequencing errors. To assign V, D and J gene segments, CDR3 sequences were aligned to IMGT reference sequences. For a sequence to be retained, at least a six-nucleotide match to both a V gene segment and a J gene segment was required. A rearrangement was called productive if the CDR3 had no stop codons and remained in frame with V and J, and every other rearrangement was called non-productive. CDR3 was defined by IMGT convention, running from the second conserved V-encoded cysteine to the conserved J-encoded phenylalanine. The earlier analysis of 587 of the donors excluded sequences that lacked an unambiguous match to a single V gene segment. In an earlier analysis of 450 to 700 of the donors, V segments were called functional above 56.7% productive rearrangements and were called segregating when the between-donor standard deviation exceeded 5%. A statistical classification framework was developed to diagnose cytomegalovirus status using the catalog of TCR beta chain sequences. V and J gene assignment, in a later analysis, came from comparing TCR nucleotide sequences with IMGT/GENE-DB human TR gene sequences. Using the TCRdist pipeline, a later analysis assigned CDR3 sequences along with most-parsimonious VDJ recombination scenarios. A later analysis defined each TCR beta chain by its CDR3 amino acid sequence plus V-gene family, and excluded reads lacking a unique V-gene family. As a way to deal with suspected cross-contamination and a sequencing artifact, a later analysis dropped hundreds of nucleotide sequences that were highly shared and had low generation probability. For each public chain, a later analysis derived a clonal expansion index from normalized ranks of inferred template counts within each repertoire. In a later analysis, generation probabilities were computed using a VDJ recombination model fitted to out-of-frame rearrangements, and the results were checked against IGoR. In a later analysis, TCR-TCR, TCR-HLA and TCR-CMV co-occurrence was scored with hypergeometric tests, and a repertoire-size bias correction was applied to TCR pairs. False discovery rates were estimated in a later analysis by permuting HLA or CMV assignments 20 times. In a later analysis, co-occurring TCRs were grouped with DBSCAN, and TCRdist sequence similarity was added when clustering was performed within HLA-allele-positive subsets. Co-occurrence clustering excluded repertoires with fewer than 30,000 or more than 120,000 public chains, plus five with anomalous nucleotide sharing. Sourced from immuneACCESS, this table was stored by TCRdb with only in-frame sequences that have V and J called. A share of the clones is absent; for the studies checked, an unresolved V gene accounts for under half, and the remainder has no known explanation. V and J calls and clone size are those listed in that table; D and trimming were worked out from the DNA. The sample yields around 67,000 clones; around three quarters were counted once. The top ten clonotypes cover roughly 7.8% of the sample.

The sequence joins TRBV4-1 to TRBJ2-1, with 7 junctional bases fitting TRBD2. The sequence was collected from a man between 18 and 35 years old in good health and CMV-seropositive. The sequenced sample consisted of PBMCs. Read as DNA, the sequence is TGCGCCAGCAGCCAAGATGCGGGAGAGGGCACTGAGCAGTTCTTC. This codes for CASSQDAGEGTEQFF.